This T cell receptor beta chain was documented in a study of cytomegalovirus exposure and HLA in healthy donors. General study points: Across HLA loci, a later analysis found differing TCR association rates, with DRB1 most and HLA-C fewest.

There were likely unrecorded immune exposures, though donors were nominally healthy when sampled. The V and J ends lost 5 bases and 6 bases respectively, with 13 bases between them. In germline, CDR1 is GTSNPN, CDR2 SVGIG (reference sequence). CDR3 size: 12 residues. Primers for the PCR totalled 60 Vbeta and 13 Jbeta. Method: immunoSEQ multiplex PCR; TCRdb's copy keeps in-frame clones and lacks some. The sample lists 130,000 to 150,000 clones, roughly three quarters occurring once. Notes on this clone: The target antigen is unknown.

Sequencing was performed on PBMCs. V usage is TRBV30 and J usage is TRBJ1-2, with D tentatively TRBD1 (6 bases). This TCR came from a woman aged 45-60 years in good health and CMV-seronegative. CDR3 amino acids: CAWGQGHHGYTF. DNA for the CDR3: TGTGCCTGGGGGCAGGGGCATCATGGCTACACCTTC.